This T cell receptor beta chain was obtained from a study of blood T cell repertoires in COVID-19. The overall study: Specimens from acute and convalescent COVID-19 originated in the United States, Italy and Spain. In each case, the material was cDNA or gDNA derived from T cells, B-cell-depleted T cells, or PBMCs.

The CDR3 consists of 19 residues. The trim removed 7 bases at V and 3 bases at J, leaving 16 bases unmatched. The germline V gene has CDR1 MDHEN and CDR2 SYDVKM. How the authors handled the data: Estimated nucleated cell counts came from reference gene primer amplification. Sequencing was performed with immunoSEQ multiplex PCR; in TCRdb, only in-frame clones are kept and a portion is missing. Clone size and V and J calls were adopted from that table, with D and trimming inferred from the DNA. The sample yields fewer than 350,000 clones, more than 75% seen once. This clone was observed a single time. The TCR comes from a woman in her 30s who had recovered from COVID-19. The chain joins TRBV28 to TRBJ2-2; the match to TRBD2 covers 11 bases. Sequenced input: peripheral blood. CDR3 amino acids: CASNTERASGRRDTGELFF. The CDR3 region has the DNA TGTGCCAGCAACACCGAGAGGGCTAGCGGGAGGAGGGACACCGGGGAGCTGTTTTTT.